Below are 25 T cell receptor beta chains sequenced from a single sample in a study of regulatory T cells in long-lasting Graves disease. The authors built TCR beta libraries using iRepertoire HTBI primers and Arm-PCR of CDR3 regions. TCRdb re-derived calls from the multiplex PCR reads in MiXCR, one entry per CDR3 protein. The table records roughly 450,000 distinct CDR3 sequences, 20% to 25% of them present only once. As to time point: persistent/refractory GD, antithyroid drugs over 5 years with positive TRAb. From RNA extracted from PBMCs, the TCR library was made. The sample consisted of peripheral blood mononuclear cells (PBMCs), taken when the disease was refractory, from a patient treated with antithyroid drugs. Source of these receptors: a female donor with Graves disease.

The gene calls are TRBV6-5 and TRBJ1-2; D is unresolved. Germline assignment: CDR1 MNHEY and CDR2 SVGAGI. The CDR3 totals 11 residues. Trimming left V 4 bases short and J 11 bases short, with 11 bases between. For the CDR3, the DNA is TGTGCCAGCAGTTCCCTTAAGAGATACACCTTC. The encoded protein is CASSSLKRYTF.

Details on this clonotype: With a much larger clone just one base away, this may be a read error. The chain combines TRBV9 with TRBJ1-2; the match to TRBD1 covers 7 bases. Germline CDR1 and CDR2: SGDLS and YYNGEE. The length of the CDR3 is 15 residues. V shed 4 bases, J shed 1 base, and the junction held 7 bases outside the gene matches. The CDR3 coding sequence is TGTGCCAGCAGCCCCCCAGGGGGTGGTAACTATGGCTACACCTTC. Translation gives CASSPPGGGNYGYTF.

The V and J genes are TRBV11-2 and TRBJ2-2, with 7 bases identical to TRBD1. The trim removed 4 bases at V and 4 bases at J, leaving 6 bases unmatched. CDR3 length: 15 residues. The V gene's germline CDR1 is SGHAT and CDR2 FQNNGV. The CDR3 protein is CASSSRGTVTGELFF. CDR3 in DNA: TGTGCCAGCAGCTCGAGGGGGACAGTCACCGGGGAGCTGTTTTTT.

Concerning this clonotype: Just one base apart from a much larger clone, this may be a read error. Because the CDR3 is missing its conserved closing phenylalanine or tryptophan, this is likely a read error. The chain carries TRBV6-1 and TRBJ2-4; 11 bases line up with TRBD1. This CDR3 contains 14 residues. The ends lost 6 bases at V and 7 bases at J; junction bases unmatched: 5. CDR1 and CDR2 (germline): MNHNS, SASEGT. The CDR3 loop reads CASSGTGGGNIQYS. In DNA, the CDR3 is TGTGCCAGCAGCGGGACAGGGGGAGGTAACATTCAGTACTCC.

This clonotype has ten or more counts. CDR3 region: CASSPATNYGYTF. The CDR3 nucleotides are TGTGCCAGCAGTCCGGCGACTAACTATGGCTACACCTTC. This chain links TRBV28 with TRBJ1-2; no reliable D call. CDR3 length equals 13 residues. Trimming pared 5 bases from V and 0 bases from J, leaving 7 bases between. Germline CDR1 is MDHEN and CDR2 is SYDVKM.

This clonotype was found many times. The gene calls are TRBV28 and TRBJ1-2, with D possibly being TRBD1 (5 bases). V was pared by 8 bases and J by 2 bases, with 12 bases between. This CDR3 has 13 residues. Germline V lookup: CDR1 MDHEN, CDR2 SYDVKM. In DNA form, the CDR3 reads TGTGCCAGCGGGGTACGGGACAACTATGGCTACACCTTC. Residues: CASGVRDNYGYTF.

Only a few counts were recorded for this clonotype. A much larger clone sits a single nucleotide away, making a read error possible. The chain is built from TRBV2 and TRBJ1-4; D not resolved. V dropped 6 bases and J dropped 8 bases, with 22 bases sitting between them. The germline V gene has CDR1 SNHLY and CDR2 FYNNEI. The CDR3 length is 16 residues. CDR3 DNA sequence: TGTGCCAGCAGGGCCGGACCTCAAAGCCACTCAGAAAAACTGTTTTTT. It translates to CASRAGPQSHSEKLFF.

This clonotype occurred many times. The CDR3 bases are TGTGCCAGCAGCCCGGTGGGGGCGGAATATGGCTACACCTTC. Its translation: CASSPVGAEYGYTF. The chain is built from TRBV7-2 and TRBJ1-2, with a weak D call TRBD1 (6 bases). The CDR3 sequence is 14 residues long. Germline loops: CDR1 SGHTA, CDR2 FQGNSA. V was clipped by 5 bases and J by 5 bases, with 15 bases between them.

This clonotype was recorded at least ten times. The chain recombines TRBV7-8 with TRBJ1-1; D unclear. This CDR3 is built from 15 residues. The V end was cut by 1 base, the J end by 1 base, with 10 bases between. Germline V gene sequence: CDR1 SGHVS, CDR2 FQNEAQ. The CDR3 spells CASSLVPGANTEAFF. The CDR3 region has the DNA TGTGCCAGCAGCTTAGTTCCGGGCGCGAACACTGAAGCTTTCTTT.

V and J are TRBV7-3 and TRBJ2-2; 7 positions match TRBD2. The germline V gene has CDR1 SGHTA and CDR2 FQGTGA. There are 14 residues in the CDR3. Trimming took 1 base from V and 11 from J; bases not matched to a gene: 7. This chain's CDR3 is CASSLKIPGGELFF. As DNA, the CDR3 is TGTGCCAGCAGCTTAAAAATTCCGGGGGGAGAGCTGTTTTTT.

This clonotype appeared many times. This chain connects TRBV20-1 to TRBJ1-2, with 7 nucleotides matching TRBD1. V shed 7 bases, J shed 0 bases, and the junction held 8 bases outside the gene matches. The CDR3 extends over 14 amino acids. Germline CDR1 is DFQATT and CDR2 is SNEGSKA (reference sequence). CDR3 nucleotide sequence: TGCAGTGAGCCGACAGGGCAAGCTAACTATGGCTACACCTTC. Protein: CSEPTGQANYGYTF.

V usage is TRBV5-4 and J usage is TRBJ1-1; D unresolved. Germline assignment: CDR1 SGHNT and CDR2 YYREEE (reference sequence). The CDR3 is 13 amino acids. Trimming removed 4 bases from V and 5 bases from J, with 12 bases in between. CDR3 in amino acids: CASSRPLETEAFF. CDR3 sequence (DNA): TGTGCCAGCAGCCGCCCGCTGGAGACTGAAGCTTTCTTT.

This sequence joins TRBV3-1 and TRBJ2-1; 10 bases map to TRBD2. The trim removed 5 bases at V and 4 bases at J, leaving 5 bases unmatched. Germline assignment: CDR1 LGHDT and CDR2 YNNKEL (reference sequence). The CDR3 consists of 15 residues. DNA of the CDR3: TGTGCCAGCAGCTACACTAGCGGGGCGTACAATGAGCAGTTCTTC. The encoded protein is CASSYTSGAYNEQFF.

The chain links TRBV30 to TRBJ2-7; D is perhaps TRBD2 (5 bases). The germline V gene has CDR1 GTSNPN and CDR2 SVGIG (reference sequence). The CDR3 contains 13 residues. V was trimmed by 8 bases and J by 2 bases, leaving 16 bases between them. This chain's CDR3 is CAGTRGKPYEQYF. DNA for the CDR3: TGTGCCGGAACAAGAGGGAAGCCCTACGAGCAGTACTTC.

The chain carries TRBV28 and TRBJ2-3, with D possibly being TRBD1 or TRBD2 (5 bases each). The CDR3 runs to 14 residues. Germline lookup yields CDR1 MDHEN and CDR2 SYDVKM. V dropped 11 bases and J dropped 0 bases, with 15 bases sitting between them. CDR3 residues: CAVVRGTSTDTQYF. The DNA of the CDR3 is TGTGCCGTGGTACGTGGGACCAGCACAGATACGCAGTATTTT.

The gene calls are TRBV7-2 and TRBJ1-6; perhaps TRBD1 as D (5 bases). Germline V lookup: CDR1 SGHTA, CDR2 FQGNSA. V dropped 3 bases and J dropped 6 bases, with 9 bases sitting between them. The CDR3 spans 14 residues. The CDR3 DNA is TGTGCCAGCAGCTTGCACAGGAGTAATTCACCCCTCCACTTT. Translating gives CASSLHRSNSPLHF.

Regarding this clonotype: Given a much more abundant clone one base away, this may be a read error. V and J are TRBV7-2 and TRBJ2-4, with D possibly being TRBD2 (5 bases). Germline V gives CDR1 SGHTA, CDR2 FQGNSA. The CDR3 runs 14 residues. The CDR3, as DNA: TGTGCCAGCAGCCAACCTCTAGCCAAAAACGTTCAGTACTTC. Translation gives CASSQPLAKNVQYF.

The V call is TRBV20-1, the J call TRBJ1-2, with no clear D. The V end lost 5 bases, the J end lost 1 base, and 8 bases lay between the germline ends. The CDR3 contains 12 residues. In germline, CDR1 is DFQATT, CDR2 SNEGSKA (reference sequence). The CDR3 coding sequence is TGCAGTGCTTTCACACTTAACTATGGCTACACCTTC. This gives the protein CSAFTLNYGYTF.

The V and J genes are TRBV5-1 and TRBJ2-2; D might be TRBD1 or TRBD2, each matching 5 bases. Germline V gene data show CDR1 as SGHRS and CDR2 as YFSETQ. The length of the CDR3 is 15 residues. V was trimmed by 0 bases and J by 5 bases, leaving 11 bases between them. CDR3: CASSLGGTETGELFF. The CDR3 region has the DNA TGCGCCAGCAGCTTGGGTGGGACGGAGACCGGGGAGCTGTTTTTT.

This clonotype was counted at least ten times. The chain carries TRBV28 and TRBJ2-5, with a tentative D call TRBD1 (5 bases). V lost 5 bases and J 3 bases, leaving 19 bases between the germline ends. This CDR3 contains 16 residues. Germline V CDR1 and CDR2: MDHEN, SYDVKM. In DNA, the CDR3 is TGTGCCAGCAGTAACCTTTGGTCTACAGGCGAAGAGACCCAGTACTTC. This gives the protein CASSNLWSTGEETQYF. Based on the CDR3 plus reference TRBV28 and TRBJ2-5, the full variable domain is DVKVTQSSRYLVKRTGEKVFLECVQDMDHENMFWYRQDPGLGLRLIYFSYDVKMKEKGDIPEGYSVSREKKERFSLILESASTNQTSMYLCASSNLWSTGEETQYFGPGTRLLVL.

The chain uses TRBV7-2 and TRBJ2-4; 13 positions match TRBD2. Germline V gene lookup returns CDR1 SGHTA and CDR2 FQGNSA. The CDR3 contains 20 residues. Unmatched junction bases numbered 15, after V lost 3 bases and J lost 4 bases. The CDR3 spells CASSFRLAGGLDPPKNIQYF. The CDR3 nucleotides read TGTGCCAGCAGCTTCCGACTAGCGGGGGGCCTAGACCCACCGAAAAACATTCAGTACTTC.

This clonotype was seen a handful of times. This chain uses TRBV10-3 with TRBJ2-2; TRBD1 agrees at 7 bases. There are 13 residues in the CDR3. Germline loops: CDR1 ENHRY, CDR2 SYGVKD. J gave up 5 bases and V 6 bases, and 3 bases lay outside the gene matches. CDR3 nucleotides: TGTGCCATCAGCGGACAGGCAACCGGGGAGCTGTTTTTT. It is translated as CAISGQATGELFF.

This clonotype came up a few times. The rearrangement uses TRBV19 and TRBJ1-5; weak D call: TRBD1 (5 bases). The CDR3 has 14 residues. Germline V CDR1 and CDR2: LNHDA, SQIVND (reference sequence). V was pared by 7 bases and J by 7 bases, with 17 bases between. The CDR3 is CASNRGQGNQPQHF. The CDR3 nucleotides read TGTGCCAGTAACAGAGGGCAGGGTAACCAGCCCCAGCATTTT.

This clonotype was observed many times. The chain links TRBV7-6 to TRBJ2-2, with D perhaps matching TRBD1 (5 bases). This CDR3 has 15 amino acids. The germline V gene encodes CDR1 SGHVS and CDR2 FNYEAQ. The V and J ends lost 3 bases and 5 bases respectively, with 13 bases between them. The CDR3 reads CASSLGRVLTGELFF. CDR3 sequence (DNA): TGTGCCAGCAGCTTGGGCAGGGTTTTAACCGGGGAGCTGTTTTTT.

This clonotype was counted ten times or more. The V gene is TRBV28, the J gene TRBJ1-6; the D gene is possibly TRBD1 (6 bases). CDR3 size: 12 residues. V lost 11 bases and J lost 10, with 15 bases in between. Germline-derived CDR1 and CDR2 are MDHEN and SYDVKM. The CDR3 sequence is CASSGGASPLHF. CDR3 DNA sequence: TGTGCCTCAAGTGGGGGGGCCTCACCCCTCCACTTT.